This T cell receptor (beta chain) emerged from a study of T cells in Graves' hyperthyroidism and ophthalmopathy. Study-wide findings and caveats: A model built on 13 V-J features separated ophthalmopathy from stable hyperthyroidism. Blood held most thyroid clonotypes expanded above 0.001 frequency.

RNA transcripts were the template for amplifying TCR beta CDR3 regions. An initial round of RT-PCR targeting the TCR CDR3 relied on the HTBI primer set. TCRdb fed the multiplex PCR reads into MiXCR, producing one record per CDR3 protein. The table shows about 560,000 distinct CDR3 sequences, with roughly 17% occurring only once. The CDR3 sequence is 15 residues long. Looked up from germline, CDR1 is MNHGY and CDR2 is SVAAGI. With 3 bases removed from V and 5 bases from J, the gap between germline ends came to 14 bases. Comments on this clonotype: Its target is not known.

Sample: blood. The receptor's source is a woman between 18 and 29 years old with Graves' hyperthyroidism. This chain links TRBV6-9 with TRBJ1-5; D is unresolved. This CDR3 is CASSYPPGLDQPQHF. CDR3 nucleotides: TGTGCCAGCAGTTACCCGCCCGGCCTTGATCAGCCCCAGCATTTT.